Shown below are 25 T cell receptor beta chains from a single sample sequenced in a study of control samples from healthy donors and cancer patients. Clones were sequenced by immunoSEQ multiplex PCR, and TCRdb holds only the in-frame ones, with some missing. This table holds approximately 27,000 clones, approximately 85% found once. Sequences were obtained from PBMCs. The receptor source for this set is a woman in her sixties with head and neck cancer.

V usage is TRBV5-1 and J usage is TRBJ1-2; TRBD1 matches 8 bases. The junction had 1 base not matched to a gene; V was cut back by 2 bases and J by 4 bases. CDR3 length: 13 amino acids. The germline V gene has CDR1 SGHRS and CDR2 YFSETQ. CDR3 region: CASSFGTGYGYTF. The CDR3 DNA reads as TGCGCCAGCAGCTTCGGGACAGGCTATGGCTACACCTTC.

Note on this clone: Its ends do not fully match the called genes, so a read error is possible. V gene TRBV18 combines with J gene TRBJ2-3, with unresolved D. This CDR3 region has 15 residues. Germline V gene data show CDR1 as KGHSH and CDR2 as LQKENI. The DNA of the CDR3 is TGTGCCAGCTCCCCACTACGCGATTTCGCAGATACGCAGTATTTT. It is translated as CASSPLRDFADTQYF.

This clone came up once. This sequence joins TRBV11-2 and TRBJ2-2, with D possibly matching TRBD2 (6 bases). Trimming left V 5 bases short and J 0 bases short, with 16 bases between. The CDR3 totals 17 residues. CDR1 and CDR2 from the germline V gene are SGHAT and FQNNGV. The CDR3 here is CASSPGRWGANTGELFF. The CDR3 DNA is TGTGCCAGCAGCCCGGGTCGGTGGGGGGCGAACACCGGGGAGCTGTTTTTT. The full variable domain, its missing parts supplied by reference TRBV11-2 and TRBJ2-2, is EAGVAQSPRYKIIEKRQSVAFWCNPISGHATLYWYQQILGQGPKLLIQFQNNGVVDDSQLPKDRFSAERLKGVDSTLKIQPAKLEDSAVYLCASSPGRWGANTGELFFGEGSRLTVL.

This clone was counted once. The rearrangement links TRBV19 to TRBJ1-5; weak D call: TRBD1 (5 bases). The V gene's germline CDR1 is LNHDA and CDR2 SQIVND (reference sequence). Trimming left V 3 bases short and J 4 bases short, with 16 bases between. The CDR3 extends over 16 amino acids. In DNA, the CDR3 is TGTGCCAGTAGTATCGCCGGGGGTCGGGGGAATCAGCCCCAGCATTTT. Its protein product is CASSIAGGRGNQPQHF. Full variable domain (outside the CDR3, taken from reference TRBV19 and TRBJ1-5): DGGITQSPKYLFRKEGQNVTLSCEQNLNHDAMYWYRQDPGQGLRLIYYSQIVNDFQKGDIAEGYSVSREKKESFPLTVTSAQKNPTAFYLCASSIAGGRGNQPQHFGDGTRLSIL.

J is TRBJ1-6 and V is TRBV19, with 7 bases fitting TRBD1. The J segment lost 0 bases and the V segment lost 7 bases, leaving 3 bases of the junction unmatched. Germline V gene lookup returns CDR1 LNHDA and CDR2 SQIVND (reference sequence). The CDR3 runs 15 residues. The CDR3 bases are TGTGCCAGTAAGACAGGGAGCTCCTATAATTCACCCCTCCACTTT. The encoded protein is CASKTGSSYNSPLHF.

This chain links TRBV4-1 with TRBJ2-5; TRBD1 is a possible D gene (5 bases). The CDR3 sequence is 12 residues long. CDR1 and CDR2 from the germline V gene are MGHRA and YSYEKL. V was cut by 3 bases and J by 5 bases, with 7 bases left in between. In nucleotides, the CDR3 is TGCGCCAGCAGCCACAGGGATGAGACCCAGTACTTC. Translation gives CASSHRDETQYF.

V usage is TRBV7-2 and J usage is TRBJ2-2; D unresolved. This CDR3 spans 14 amino acids. The germline gives CDR1 SGHTA, CDR2 FQGNSA. The ends were cut back, 3 bases at V and 0 bases at J, with 5 bases in the middle. The CDR3 region has the DNA TGTGCCAGCAGCTTTCAGGCGAACACCGGGGAGCTGTTTTTT. It codes for CASSFQANTGELFF.

The chain uses TRBV9 and TRBJ1-2; 8 bases agree with TRBD1. The CDR3 contains 14 residues. V trimming: 0 bases; J trimming: 5 bases; junction bases outside the gene matches: 3. Germline CDR1 reads SGDLS; CDR2 reads YYNGEE. The DNA for the CDR3 is TGTGCCAGCAGCGTAGAGGGACAGGCATATGGCTACACCTTC. Its protein product is CASSVEGQAYGYTF. The full variable domain, rest sourced from reference TRBV9 and TRBJ1-2, is DSGVTQTPKHLITATGQRVTLRCSPRSGDLSVYWYQQSLDQGLQFLIQYYNGEERAKGNILERFSAQQFPDLHSELNLSSLELGDSALYFCASSVEGQAYGYTFGSGTRLTVV.

The chain couples TRBV6-2 or TRBV6-3 to TRBJ2-4; possible D gene TRBD1, 5 bases. CDR3 length: 14 amino acids. Per the germline V gene, CDR1 is MNHEY and CDR2 is SVGEGT. The V gene lost 6 bases and the J gene lost 3 bases, with 12 bases spanning the gap. CDR3 in DNA: TGTGCCAGCAGCCTGACAGCATTCAAAAACATTCAGTACTTC. This translates into CASSLTAFKNIQYF.

This clone was observed a single time. The chain carries TRBV29-1 and TRBJ1-2; no firm D call. Germline V gene lookup returns CDR1 SQVTM and CDR2 ANQGSEA. The V and J ends lost 4 bases and 3 bases respectively, with 12 bases between them. The CDR3 consists of 13 residues. The chain's CDR3 is CSVGGRDDYGYTF. CDR3 nucleotide sequence: TGCAGCGTTGGGGGTCGGGATGACTATGGCTACACCTTC.

The chain joins TRBV5-4 to TRBJ1-1; 8 nucleotides agree with TRBD1. V lost 4 bases, J lost 1 base, and 6 bases stayed unmatched. The CDR3 totals 15 residues. The V gene's germline CDR1 is SGHNT and CDR2 YYREEE (reference sequence). This chain's CDR3 is CASSPDRDRNTEAFF. The CDR3 DNA follows: TGTGCCAGCAGCCCGGACAGGGACCGGAACACTGAAGCTTTCTTT.

This clone was seen a few times. This chain joins TRBV11-2 and TRBJ2-2; perhaps TRBD1 as D (6 bases). The CDR3 is made up of 15 amino acids. The V and J ends lost 1 base and 6 bases respectively, with 12 bases between them. The germline V gene encodes CDR1 SGHAT and CDR2 FQNNGV. The CDR3 nucleotides read TGTGCCAGCAGCTTAGTCGGGGACACACCCGGGGAGCTGTTTTTT. Its protein is CASSLVGDTPGELFF.

The V call is TRBV11-2, the J call TRBJ2-5; D is ambiguous. V gave up 5 bases and J gave up 2 bases, with 18 bases separating them. Looked up from germline, CDR1 is SGHAT and CDR2 is FQNNGV. CDR3 size: 16 residues. CDR3 sequence reads: CASSPSLMGLQETQYF. CDR3 nucleotides: TGTGCCAGCAGCCCGAGTTTGATGGGCTTGCAAGAGACCCAGTACTTC. The complete variable domain, with remaining parts taken from reference TRBV11-2 and TRBJ2-5, reads EAGVAQSPRYKIIEKRQSVAFWCNPISGHATLYWYQQILGQGPKLLIQFQNNGVVDDSQLPKDRFSAERLKGVDSTLKIQPAKLEDSAVYLCASSPSLMGLQETQYFGPGTRLLVL.

The chain has TRBV7-8 and TRBJ2-2; D gene unclear. Between the trimmed V and J ends, which lost 4 bases and 8 bases, there was a span of 14 bases. Germline V gene data show CDR1 as SGHVS and CDR2 as FQNEAQ. The CDR3 is made up of 14 amino acids. The CDR3 sequence: CASSSYLISGELFF. CDR3 coding DNA: TGTGCCAGCAGCTCGTACCTCATTTCGGGGGAGCTGTTTTTT.

The gene calls are TRBV11-3 and TRBJ1-1; D perhaps matches TRBD1 (6 bases). Between the trimmed V and J ends, which lost 4 bases and 1 base, there was a span of 10 bases. CDR3 length: 14 residues. Germline CDR1 is SGHNT and CDR2 is YENEEA. The CDR3 DNA reads TGTGCCAGCAGCTCCCGGGACAAGAACACTGAAGCTTTCTTT. It is translated as CASSSRDKNTEAFF.

V and J are TRBV6-6 and TRBJ2-1; D remains ambiguous. Germline lookup yields CDR1 MNHNY and CDR2 SVGAGI (reference sequence). With 6 bases removed from V and 0 bases from J, the gap between germline ends came to 9 bases. This CDR3 contains 14 residues. CDR3 DNA sequence: TGTGCCAGCAGAATCCTGGGCTCCTACAATGAGCAGTTCTTC. Translated: CASRILGSYNEQFF.

The genes are TRBV29-1 and TRBJ2-6; possible D gene TRBD2, 6 bases. CDR1 and CDR2 from the germline V gene are SQVTM and ANQGSEA. The germline V and J ends were trimmed by 4 bases and 0 bases, with 16 bases remaining between them. The CDR3 has 17 residues. The CDR3 DNA reads TGCAGCGTTGTCCTAGCGTATTCTAGCTCTGGGGCCAACGTCCTGACTTTC. Its translation: CSVVLAYSSSGANVLTF.

The chain carries TRBV7-9 and TRBJ2-7; weak D call: TRBD2 (6 bases). Trimming took off 5 bases at V and 1 base at J, with 12 bases between the two ends. This CDR3 contains 14 residues. Germline CDR1 SEHNR, CDR2 FQNEAQ (reference sequence). The CDR3 nucleotides are TGTGCCAGCAGCACCCGACTAGGTTCCTACGAGCAGTACTTC. This translates into CASSTRLGSYEQYF.

The chain combines TRBV7-2 with TRBJ1-2; D gene unclear. CDR3 length equals 14 residues. Germline V CDR1 and CDR2: SGHTA, FQGNSA. V dropped 1 base and J dropped 1 base, with 7 bases sitting between them. CDR3 coding DNA: TGTGCCAGCAGCTTAGGGGGAAATAACTATGGCTACACCTTC. It is translated as CASSLGGNNYGYTF.

V is TRBV2 and J is TRBJ2-3; D not resolved. The germline V gene encodes CDR1 SNHLY and CDR2 FYNNEI. V lost 4 bases and J 8 bases, leaving 10 bases between the germline ends. The CDR3 loop spans 12 amino acids. The CDR3: CASSGSFGTQYF. The CDR3 coding sequence is TGTGCCAGCAGTGGAAGTTTTGGTACGCAGTATTTT. Based on the CDR3 plus reference TRBV2 and TRBJ2-3, the full variable domain is EPEVTQTPSHQVTQMGQEVILRCVPISNHLYFYWYRQILGQKVEFLVSFYNNEISEKSEIFDDQFSVERPDGSNFTLKIRSTKLEDSAMYFCASSGSFGTQYFGPGTRLTVL.

The V gene is TRBV9, the J gene TRBJ2-4; either TRBD1 or TRBD2 may supply D (5 bases each). Trimming stripped 0 bases from V and 7 bases from J, with 11 bases between. The CDR3 has 14 amino acids. Germline V gene lookup returns CDR1 SGDLS and CDR2 YYNGEE. The CDR3 loop is CASSVGGDPNIQYF. CDR3 in DNA: TGTGCCAGCAGCGTAGGAGGGGATCCCAACATTCAGTACTTC.

This chain uses TRBV2 with TRBJ1-4, with D perhaps matching TRBD1 (6 bases). The V and J ends lost 2 bases and 5 bases respectively, with 12 bases between them. Germline V lookup: CDR1 SNHLY, CDR2 FYNNEI. This CDR3 spans 15 amino acids. CDR3 in amino acids: CASSEWGGPNEKLFF. CDR3 coding DNA: TGTGCCAGCAGTGAATGGGGGGGGCCCAATGAAAAACTGTTTTTT.

This clone has more than one count but fewer than ten. CDR3 coding DNA: TGTGCCAGCAGCCAAGATAGGCGGACCACAGATACGCAGTATTTT. This gives the protein CASSQDRRTTDTQYF. The V call is TRBV4-2, the J call TRBJ2-3; no reliable D call. Germline V gene sequence: CDR1 LGHNA, CDR2 YNFKEQ. This CDR3 contains 15 residues. V lost 0 bases and J lost 2, with 9 bases in between.

This chain connects TRBV5-1 to TRBJ2-3, with TRBD2 matching over 8 bases. The CDR3 is 16 amino acids. The germline CDR1 and CDR2 sequences are SGHRS and YFSETQ. V dropped 2 bases and J dropped 1; count of bases not matched to a gene: 6. The CDR3 nucleotides are TGCGCCAGCAGCTTCCGTGCGGGGGGCCGCACAGATACGCAGTATTTT. Its translation: CASSFRAGGRTDTQYF.

This clone appeared a single time. The chain uses TRBV5-1 and TRBJ2-3, with D possibly TRBD2 on 5 matching bases. Per germline, CDR1 SGHRS and CDR2 YFSETQ. This CDR3 contains 14 residues. Trimming pared 3 bases from V and 8 bases from J, leaving 16 bases between. CDR3 loop: CASSSDSVVGTQYF. In DNA, the CDR3 is TGCGCCAGCAGCTCGGACTCGGTTGTCGGTACGCAGTATTTT.